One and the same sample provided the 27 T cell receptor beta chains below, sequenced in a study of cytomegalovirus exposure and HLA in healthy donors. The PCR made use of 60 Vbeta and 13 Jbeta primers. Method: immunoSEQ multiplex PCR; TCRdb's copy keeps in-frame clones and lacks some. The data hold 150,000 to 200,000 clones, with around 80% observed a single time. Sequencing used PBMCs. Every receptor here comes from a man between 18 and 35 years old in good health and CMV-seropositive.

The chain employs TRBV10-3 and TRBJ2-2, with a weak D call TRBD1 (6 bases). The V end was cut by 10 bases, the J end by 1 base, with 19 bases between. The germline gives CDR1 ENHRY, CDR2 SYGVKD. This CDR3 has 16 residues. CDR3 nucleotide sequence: TGTGCCACCACGTCACCGGGACAAATGAACACCGGGGAGCTGTTTTTT. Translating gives CATTSPGQMNTGELFF.

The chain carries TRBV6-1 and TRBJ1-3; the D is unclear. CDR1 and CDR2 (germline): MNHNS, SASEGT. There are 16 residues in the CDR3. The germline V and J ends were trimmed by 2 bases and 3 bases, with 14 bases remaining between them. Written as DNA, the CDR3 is TGTGCCAGCAGTGAACTAGGACTTAGAAATGGAAACACCATATATTTT. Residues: CASSELGLRNGNTIYF.

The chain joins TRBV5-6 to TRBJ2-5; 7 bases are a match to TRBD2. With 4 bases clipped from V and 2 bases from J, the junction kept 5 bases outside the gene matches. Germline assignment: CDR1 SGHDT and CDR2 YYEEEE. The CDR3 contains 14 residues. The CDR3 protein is CASSGGLRQETQYF. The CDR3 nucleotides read TGTGCCAGCAGCGGGGGACTACGTCAAGAGACCCAGTACTTC.

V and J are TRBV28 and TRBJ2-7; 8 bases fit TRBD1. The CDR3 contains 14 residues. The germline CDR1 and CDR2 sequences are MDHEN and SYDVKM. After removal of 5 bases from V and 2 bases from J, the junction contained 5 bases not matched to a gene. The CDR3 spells CASSTAGGAYEQYF. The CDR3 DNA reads TGTGCCAGCAGTACCGCAGGGGGCGCCTACGAGCAGTACTTC.

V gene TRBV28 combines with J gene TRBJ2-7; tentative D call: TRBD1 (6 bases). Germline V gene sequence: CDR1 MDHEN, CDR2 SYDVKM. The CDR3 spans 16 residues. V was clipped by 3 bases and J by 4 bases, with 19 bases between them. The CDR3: CASSFRSRGSLYEQYF. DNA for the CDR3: TGTGCCAGCAGTTTTAGGTCCAGGGGCAGCCTTTACGAGCAGTACTTC.

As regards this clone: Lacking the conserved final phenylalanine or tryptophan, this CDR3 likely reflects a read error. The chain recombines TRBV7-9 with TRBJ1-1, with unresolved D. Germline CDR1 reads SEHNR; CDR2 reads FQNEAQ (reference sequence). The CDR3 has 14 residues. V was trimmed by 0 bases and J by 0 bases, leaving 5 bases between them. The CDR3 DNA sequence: TGTGCCAGCAGCTTAGCGGCGGTGAACACTGAAGCTTTCCTT. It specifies CASSLAAVNTEAFL.

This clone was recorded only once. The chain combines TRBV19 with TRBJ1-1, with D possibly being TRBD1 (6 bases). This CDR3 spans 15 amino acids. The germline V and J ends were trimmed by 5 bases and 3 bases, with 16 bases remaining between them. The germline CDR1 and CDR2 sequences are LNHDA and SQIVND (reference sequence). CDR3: CASSGRGSLDTEAFF. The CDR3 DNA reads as TGTGCCAGTAGTGGCAGGGGCTCCCTGGACACTGAAGCTTTCTTT. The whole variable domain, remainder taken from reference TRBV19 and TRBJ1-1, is DGGITQSPKYLFRKEGQNVTLSCEQNLNHDAMYWYRQDPGQGLRLIYYSQIVNDFQKGDIAEGYSVSREKKESFPLTVTSAQKNPTAFYLCASSGRGSLDTEAFFGQGTRLTVV.

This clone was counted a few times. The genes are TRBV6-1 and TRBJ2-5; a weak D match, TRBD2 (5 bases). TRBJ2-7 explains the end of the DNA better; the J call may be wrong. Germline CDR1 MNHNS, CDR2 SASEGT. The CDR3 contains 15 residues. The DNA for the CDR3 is TGTGCCAGCAGCACGCGGGCGAATGTTCTCTACGAGCAGTACTTC. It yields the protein CASSTRANVLYEQYF.

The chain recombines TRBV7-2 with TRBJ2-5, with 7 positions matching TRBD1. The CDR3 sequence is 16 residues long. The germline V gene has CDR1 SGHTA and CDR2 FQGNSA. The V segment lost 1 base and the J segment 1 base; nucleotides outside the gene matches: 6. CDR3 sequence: CASSLGKNRGQETQYF. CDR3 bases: TGTGCCAGCAGCTTAGGGAAGAACAGGGGCCAAGAGACCCAGTACTTC.

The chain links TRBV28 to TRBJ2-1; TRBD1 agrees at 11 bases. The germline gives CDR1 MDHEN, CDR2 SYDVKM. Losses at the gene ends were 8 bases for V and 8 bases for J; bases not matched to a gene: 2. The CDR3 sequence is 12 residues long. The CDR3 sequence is CASRTGGDEQFF. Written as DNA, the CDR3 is TGTGCCAGCCGGACAGGGGGCGATGAGCAGTTCTTC.

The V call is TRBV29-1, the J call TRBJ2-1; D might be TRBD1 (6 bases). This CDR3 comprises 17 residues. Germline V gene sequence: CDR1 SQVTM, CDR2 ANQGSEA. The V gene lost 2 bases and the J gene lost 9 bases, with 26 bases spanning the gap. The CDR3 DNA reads TGCAGCGTTGAATATAGACAGGTGGGGCAGAGGTATGGTGAGCAGTTCTTC. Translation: CSVEYRQVGQRYGEQFF.

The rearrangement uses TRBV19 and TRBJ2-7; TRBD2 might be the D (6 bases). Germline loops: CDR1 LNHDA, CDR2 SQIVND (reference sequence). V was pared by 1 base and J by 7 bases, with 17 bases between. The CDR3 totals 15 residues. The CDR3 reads CASSIVPGTRGEQYF. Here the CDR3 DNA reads TGTGCCAGTAGTATAGTCCCCGGGACTCGAGGGGAGCAGTACTTC.

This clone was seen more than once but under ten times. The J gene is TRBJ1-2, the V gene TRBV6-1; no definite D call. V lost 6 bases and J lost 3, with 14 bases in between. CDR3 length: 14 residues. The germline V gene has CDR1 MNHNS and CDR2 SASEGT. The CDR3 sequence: CASSARSGDYGYTF. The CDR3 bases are TGTGCCAGCAGCGCTAGGAGCGGGGACTATGGCTACACCTTC.

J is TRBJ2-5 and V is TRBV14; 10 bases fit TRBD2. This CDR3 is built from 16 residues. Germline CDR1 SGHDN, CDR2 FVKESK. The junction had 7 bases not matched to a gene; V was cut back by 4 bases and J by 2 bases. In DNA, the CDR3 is TGTGCCAGCAGCCGACAAGTGACTAGCGGGCAAGAGACCCAGTACTTC. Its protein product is CASSRQVTSGQETQYF.

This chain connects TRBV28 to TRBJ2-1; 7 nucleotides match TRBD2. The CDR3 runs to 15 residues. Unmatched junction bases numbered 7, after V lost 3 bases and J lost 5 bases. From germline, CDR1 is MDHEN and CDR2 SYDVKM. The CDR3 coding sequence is TGTGCCAGCAGTTTTAGGTCTAGCGGAAACAATGAGCAGTTCTTC. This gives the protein CASSFRSSGNNEQFF. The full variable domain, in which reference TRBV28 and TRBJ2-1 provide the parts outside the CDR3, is DVKVTQSSRYLVKRTGEKVFLECVQDMDHENMFWYRQDPGLGLRLIYFSYDVKMKEKGDIPEGYSVSREKKERFSLILESASTNQTSMYLCASSFRSSGNNEQFFGPGTRLTVL.

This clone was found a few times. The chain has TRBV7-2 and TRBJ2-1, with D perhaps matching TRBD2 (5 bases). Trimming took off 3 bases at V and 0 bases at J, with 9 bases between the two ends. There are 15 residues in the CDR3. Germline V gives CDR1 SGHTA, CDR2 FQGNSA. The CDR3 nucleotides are TGTGCCAGCAGCTTTAGGAGGACCTCCTACAATGAGCAGTTCTTC. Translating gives CASSFRRTSYNEQFF.

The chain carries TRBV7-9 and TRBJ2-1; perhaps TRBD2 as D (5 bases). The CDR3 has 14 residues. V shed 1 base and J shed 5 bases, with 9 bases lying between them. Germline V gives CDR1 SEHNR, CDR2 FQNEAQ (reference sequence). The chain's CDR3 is CASSLERAHNEQFF. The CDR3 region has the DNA TGTGCCAGCAGCTTAGAGAGGGCACACAATGAGCAGTTCTTC.

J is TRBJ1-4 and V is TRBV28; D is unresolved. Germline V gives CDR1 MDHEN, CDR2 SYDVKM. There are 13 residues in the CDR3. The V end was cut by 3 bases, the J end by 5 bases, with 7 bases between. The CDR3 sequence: CASSFPLNEKLFF. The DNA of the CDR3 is TGTGCCAGCAGTTTCCCCCTCAATGAAAAACTGTTTTTT.

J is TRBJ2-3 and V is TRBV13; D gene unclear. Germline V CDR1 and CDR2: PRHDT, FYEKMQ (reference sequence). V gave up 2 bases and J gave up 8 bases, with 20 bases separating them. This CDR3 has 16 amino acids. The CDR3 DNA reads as TGTGCCAGCAGCTTATCATACGGCCAGACCCCGGGTACGCAGTATTTT. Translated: CASSLSYGQTPGTQYF.

In DNA form, the CDR3 reads TGTGCCAGCAGCTTGGACAGGGCTGCTGAAGCTTTCTTT. Translating it yields CASSLDRAAEAFF. This sequence joins TRBV7-3 and TRBJ1-1; TRBD1 matches 8 bases. Per germline, CDR1 SGHTA and CDR2 FQGTGA. The CDR3 covers 13 residues. With V trimmed by 3 bases and J by 6 bases, 3 bases remained unmatched. Full variable domain (remainder filled in from reference TRBV7-3 and TRBJ1-1): GAGVSQTPSNKVTEKGKYVELRCDPISGHTALYWYRQSLGQGPEFLIYFQGTGAADDSGLPNDRFFAVRPEGSVSTLKIQRTERGDSAVYLCASSLDRAAEAFFGQGTRLTVV.

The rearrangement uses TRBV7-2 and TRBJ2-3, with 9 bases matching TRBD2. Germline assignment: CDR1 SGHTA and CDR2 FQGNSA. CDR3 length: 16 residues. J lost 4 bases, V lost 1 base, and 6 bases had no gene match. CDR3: CASSLGWGGRADTQYF. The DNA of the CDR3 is TGTGCCAGCAGCTTAGGATGGGGCGGGAGGGCAGATACGCAGTATTTT.

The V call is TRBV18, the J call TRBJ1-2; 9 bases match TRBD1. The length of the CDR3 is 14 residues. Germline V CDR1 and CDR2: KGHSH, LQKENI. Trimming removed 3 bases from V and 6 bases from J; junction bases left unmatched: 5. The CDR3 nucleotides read TGTGCCAGCTCACCTCTGGACAGGGGTAATGGCTACACCTTC. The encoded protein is CASSPLDRGNGYTF.

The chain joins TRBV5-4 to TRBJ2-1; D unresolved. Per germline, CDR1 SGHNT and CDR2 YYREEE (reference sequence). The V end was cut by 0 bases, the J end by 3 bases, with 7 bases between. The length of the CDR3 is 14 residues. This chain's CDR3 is CASSLAADYNEQFF. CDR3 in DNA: TGTGCCAGCAGCTTGGCGGCGGACTACAATGAGCAGTTCTTC.

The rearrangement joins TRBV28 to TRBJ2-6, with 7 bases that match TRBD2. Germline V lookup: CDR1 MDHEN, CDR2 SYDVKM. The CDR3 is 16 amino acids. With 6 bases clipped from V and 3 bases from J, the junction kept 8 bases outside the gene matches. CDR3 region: CASRSQGGSGANVLTF. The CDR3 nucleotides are TGTGCCAGCAGGTCCCAGGGCGGGAGTGGGGCCAACGTCCTGACTTTC.

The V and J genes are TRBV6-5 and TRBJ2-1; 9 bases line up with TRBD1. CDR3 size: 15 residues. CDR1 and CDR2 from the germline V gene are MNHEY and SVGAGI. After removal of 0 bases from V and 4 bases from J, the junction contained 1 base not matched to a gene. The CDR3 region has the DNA TGTGCCAGCAGTTACTCGGGGACAGGGTACAATGAGCAGTTCTTC. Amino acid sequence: CASSYSGTGYNEQFF.

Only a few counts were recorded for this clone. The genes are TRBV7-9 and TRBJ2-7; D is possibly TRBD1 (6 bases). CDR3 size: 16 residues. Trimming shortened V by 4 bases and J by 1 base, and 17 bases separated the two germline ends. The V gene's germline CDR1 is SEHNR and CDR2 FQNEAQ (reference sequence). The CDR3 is CASSSPTGSVSYEQYF. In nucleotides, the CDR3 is TGTGCCAGCAGCTCCCCAACAGGGTCCGTTTCCTACGAGCAGTACTTC.

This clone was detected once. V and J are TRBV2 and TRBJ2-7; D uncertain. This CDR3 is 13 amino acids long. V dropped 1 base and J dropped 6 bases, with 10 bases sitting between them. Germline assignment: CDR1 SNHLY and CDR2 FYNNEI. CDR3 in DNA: TGTGCCAGCAGTGAAGAGGCAGGCACCGAGCAGTACTTC. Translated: CASSEEAGTEQYF.